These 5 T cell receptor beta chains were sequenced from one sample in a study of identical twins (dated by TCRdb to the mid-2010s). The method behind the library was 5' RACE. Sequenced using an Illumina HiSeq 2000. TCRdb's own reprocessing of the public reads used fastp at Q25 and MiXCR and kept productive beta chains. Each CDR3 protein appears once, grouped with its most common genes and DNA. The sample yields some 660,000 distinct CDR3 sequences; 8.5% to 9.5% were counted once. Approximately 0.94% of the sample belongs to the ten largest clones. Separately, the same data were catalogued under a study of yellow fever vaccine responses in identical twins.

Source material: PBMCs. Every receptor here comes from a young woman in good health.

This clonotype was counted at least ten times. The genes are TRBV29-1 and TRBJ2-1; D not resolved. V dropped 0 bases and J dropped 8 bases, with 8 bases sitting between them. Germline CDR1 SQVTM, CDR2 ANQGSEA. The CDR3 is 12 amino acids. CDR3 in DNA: TGCAGCGTTGAAGATAGGTTGGATGAGCAGTTCTTC. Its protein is CSVEDRLDEQFF.

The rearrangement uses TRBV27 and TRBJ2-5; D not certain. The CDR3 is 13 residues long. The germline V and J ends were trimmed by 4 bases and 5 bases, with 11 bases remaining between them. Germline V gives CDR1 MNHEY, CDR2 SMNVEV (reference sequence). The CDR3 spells CASSSRMPETQYF. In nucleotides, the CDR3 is TGTGCCAGCAGTTCGAGGATGCCGGAGACCCAGTACTTC.

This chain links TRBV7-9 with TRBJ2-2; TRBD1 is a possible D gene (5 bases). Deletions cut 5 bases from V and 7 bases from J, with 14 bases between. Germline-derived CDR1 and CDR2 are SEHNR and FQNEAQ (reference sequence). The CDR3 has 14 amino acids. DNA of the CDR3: TGTGCCAGCAGCCAGAAACAGGAGAACGGGGAGCTGTTTTTT. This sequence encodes CASSQKQENGELFF.

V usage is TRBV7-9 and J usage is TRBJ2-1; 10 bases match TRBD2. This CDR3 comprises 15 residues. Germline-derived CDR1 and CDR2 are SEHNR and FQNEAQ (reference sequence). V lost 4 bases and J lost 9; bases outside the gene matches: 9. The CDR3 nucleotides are TGTGCCAGCAGCTCCCATACTAGCGGGGACGGTGAGCAGTTCTTC. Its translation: CASSSHTSGDGEQFF.

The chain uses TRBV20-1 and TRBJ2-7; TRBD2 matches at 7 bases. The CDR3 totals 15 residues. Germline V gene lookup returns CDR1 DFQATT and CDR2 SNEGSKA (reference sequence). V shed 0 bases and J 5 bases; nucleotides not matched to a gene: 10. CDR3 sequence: CSARDHRSSGNEQYF. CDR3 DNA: TGCAGTGCTAGAGATCATAGGTCTAGCGGCAACGAGCAGTACTTC.